This T cell receptor beta chain was documented in a study of T-cell memory formation after mild COVID-19. UMIs and sample barcodes were carried by the TCR alpha and TCR beta cDNA libraries that 5'RACE produced using constant-segment primers. TCRdb passed the 5' RACE reads through MiXCR, listing each CDR3 protein once. The sample holds roughly 600,000 distinct CDR3 sequences, about a sixth seen once. The study, taken as a whole, reports: The CD4+ clones that contracted clustered mainly within CM and EM, and the CD8+ clones concentrated in EMRA. A balance of CD4 and CD8 characterized clones contracting day 15 to 85, whereas later expanders leaned CD4+. Cross-reactive memory seemingly joined, as some responding clones were found in pre-infection memory.

This clonotype was counted between two and nine times. Its cognate antigen is unknown. The sample consisted of PBMCs or a T cell subset sorted from them (not recorded which). The TCR originated in an adult woman who had mild COVID-19 (a few samples of this study predate the infection). Cell type and time point are not known.

Written as DNA, the CDR3 is TGCGCCAGCAGCCAAGATCTTCTTTCGGACTATCAGTATTTT. Translating it yields CASSQDLLSDYQYF. The chain is built from TRBV4-1 and TRBJ2-3; TRBD2 might be the D (6 bases). CDR3 size: 14 residues. With 0 bases removed from V and 12 bases from J, the gap between germline ends came to 16 bases. Germline V gives CDR1 MGHRA, CDR2 YSYEKL.